This T cell receptor beta chain was sequenced for a study of OX40 agonist ivuxolimab in advanced cancers. As concerns this clone: Its cognate antigen is unknown.

Using immunoSEQ multiplex PCR, the repertoire was profiled, and TCRdb retains in-frame clones only, with some absent. The table has tens of thousands of clones, about 80% seen once. The CDR3 is 14 amino acids. Per the germline V gene, CDR1 is SGHKS and CDR2 is YYEKEE (reference sequence). Trimming took off 3 bases at V and 9 bases at J, with 19 bases between the two ends. Broader study findings: Researchers did not determine the expanded peripheral T cells' antigen specificity.

The study sampled blood at baseline, cycle 4 day 1, and cycle 7 day 1. The sequences come from CD4+ or CD8+ T cells sorted from blood, collected in a trial of the OX40 agonist ivuxolimab. This TCR was sampled from an adult with an advanced solid tumor such as melanoma, head and neck, liver or kidney cancer. This rearrangement joins TRBV5-5 to TRBJ2-7, with TRBD2 as a possible D gene (6 bases). The DNA of the CDR3 is TGTGCCAGCAGCTACAAGGCGGGGTTTGGGGGGCAGTACTTC. Residues: CASSYKAGFGGQYF.